Sequencing of this T cell receptor (beta chain) was carried out in a study of monozygotic twins with cystic fibrosis. Study in general: With about 16 PCR cycles, barcoded libraries came from roughly 3 micrograms of fragmented DNA.

Worth noting for this clone: As yet, its antigen is unknown.

Points from the study as a whole: Monozygotic CF twins shared more identical nucleotide clonotypes than unrelated patients. J usage was most co-twin-similar in 8 of 16 pairs, V in 13.

Produced via immunoSEQ multiplex PCR; TCRdb's table is partial and in-frame only. The table lists about 36,000 clones, approximately 84% of them singletons. Trimming took off 3 bases at V and 3 bases at J, with 15 bases between the two ends. CDR3 size: 15 residues. Germline V gene sequence: CDR1 LNHDA, CDR2 SQIVND (reference sequence). The clonotype was recovered from a girl aged 2 to 9 with cystic fibrosis. What was sequenced was blood. This rearrangement joins TRBV19 to TRBJ2-7; D is possibly TRBD2 (5 bases). The CDR3: CASSIRADRDYEQYF. The CDR3 nucleotides read TGTGCCAGTAGTATCCGGGCTGACCGGGACTACGAGCAGTACTTC.